This passage covers 10 T cell receptor beta chains from one sample sequenced in a study of read filtering for tumor transcriptome and immune sequencing. From about 400 ng of RNA, a library with molecular barcoded alpha/delta and beta/gamma adaptors was made. TCRdb independently ran MiXCR on the reads; one entry per CDR3 protein. There are 100,000 to 150,000 distinct CDR3 sequences in the sample; roughly an eighth occur only once, and around 8.3% lies in the top ten. The material sequenced was a population of CD138-negative cells sorted from bone marrow. These receptors all stem from a donor at least 40 years old with multiple myeloma.

This clonotype was picked up many times. This chain uses TRBV4-1 with TRBJ2-5; the D gene is possibly TRBD2 (5 bases). V was trimmed by 0 bases and J by 5 bases, leaving 16 bases between them. Germline CDR1 reads MGHRA; CDR2 reads YSYEKL. The CDR3 is 16 residues long. The CDR3, as DNA: TGCGCCAGCAGCCAAGATCGGGCCGCTCCGGGGGAGACCCAGTACTTC. Protein product: CASSQDRAAPGETQYF.

The J gene is TRBJ1-1, the V gene TRBV7-2, with D tentatively TRBD1 (5 bases). This CDR3 has 14 amino acids. V was shortened by 5 bases and J by 4 bases, with 14 bases between the two germline ends. In germline, CDR1 is SGHTA, CDR2 FQGNSA. As DNA, the CDR3 is TGTGCCAGCAGCCAGAGGGGAGATGGCACTGAAGCTTTCTTT. Encoded protein: CASSQRGDGTEAFF.

The sample holds many counts of this clonotype. The junction does not match germline at one end; this may be a read error. The chain is built from TRBV2 and TRBJ2-3, with D perhaps TRBD1 or TRBD2 (5 bases each). Germline-derived CDR1 and CDR2 are SNHLY and FYNNEI. This CDR3 is built from 14 residues. CDR3 in amino acids: CASSEGRVTDTQYF. The DNA for the CDR3 is TGTGCCAGTAGTGAGGGCAGGGTAACAGATACGCAGTATTTT.

This clonotype was counted at least ten times. CDR3 region: CASSSLTSGRAKAVSTDTQYF. CDR3 DNA sequence: TGTGCCAGCAGTTCTTTGACTAGCGGGAGGGCCAAGGCGGTGAGCACAGATACGCAGTATTTT. The chain is built from TRBV27 and TRBJ2-3; 14 bases are a match to TRBD2. With V trimmed by 4 bases and J by 0 bases, 15 bases remained unmatched. There are 21 residues in the CDR3. Germline values: CDR1 MNHEY, CDR2 SMNVEV (reference sequence).

This clonotype was seen repeatedly, ten times or more. The chain recombines TRBV2 with TRBJ1-1, with D hard to call. The germline CDR1 and CDR2 sequences are SNHLY and FYNNEI. The CDR3 is 16 amino acids. V was cut by 3 bases and J by 0 bases, with 14 bases left in between. The CDR3 DNA is TGTGCCAGCAGTGATTTGCAGGTCTTCGTGAACACTGAAGCTTTCTTT. Its translation: CASSDLQVFVNTEAFF.

This clonotype was seen many times. V gene TRBV20-1 combines with J gene TRBJ2-1; 13 bases line up with TRBD2. V gave up 6 bases and J gave up 6 bases; unmatched junction bases: 14. CDR1 DFQATT and CDR2 SNEGSKA come from the germline V gene (reference sequence). The CDR3 length is 17 residues. The chain's CDR3 is CSAADSRTSGSSNEQFF. CDR3 nucleotides: TGCAGTGCCGCAGACAGTCGGACTAGCGGGAGCTCCAATGAGCAGTTCTTC.

The table lists this clonotype with many counts. The V and J genes are TRBV7-6 and TRBJ2-3; D is possibly TRBD1 or TRBD2 (5 bases each). CDR1 SGHVS and CDR2 FNYEAQ come from the germline V gene. Trimming took 2 bases from V and 4 from J, leaving 10 bases between them. The CDR3 contains 14 residues. CDR3 coding DNA: TGTGCCAGCAGCTTACCGTTGGGGGCAGATACGCAGTATTTT. Residues: CASSLPLGADTQYF.

The CDR3 reads CASSLYAGSYNEQFF. For the CDR3, the DNA is TGTGCCAGCAGCTTATACGCGGGCTCCTACAATGAGCAGTTCTTC. This chain uses TRBV7-9 with TRBJ2-1, with a weak D call TRBD2 (5 bases). This CDR3 comprises 15 residues. CDR1 and CDR2 from the germline V gene are SEHNR and FQNEAQ (reference sequence). Trimming took off 2 bases at V and 0 bases at J, with 8 bases between the two ends.

In this sample, this clonotype turned up many times. One end of the junction fails to match germline, which may point to a read error. The rearrangement uses TRBV29-1 and TRBJ2-5, with a tentative D call TRBD1 (5 bases). The CDR3 sequence is 10 residues long. Germline CDR1 SQVTM, CDR2 ANQGSEA. The CDR3 protein is CSVGQGQLNF. CDR3 nucleotides: TGCAGCGTTGGGCAGGGCCAATTGAACTTC.

This clonotype was seen a few times. This chain connects TRBV21-1 to TRBJ2-1; the table's TRBD1 call for D was not verified on the DNA. TRBV21-1 is an annotated pseudogene. The CDR3 extends over 16 amino acids. The CDR3 protein is CASSPHRGSSYNEQFF. CDR3 nucleotides: TGTGCCAGCAGCCCTCACAGGGGGAGCTCCTACAATGAGCAGTTCTTC.